Each of the 8 T cell receptor beta chains below was sequenced from the same sample in a study of cytomegalovirus exposure and HLA in healthy donors. The PCR had 60 Vbeta and 13 Jbeta primers. This table comes from immunoSEQ multiplex PCR, and its TCRdb copy is limited to in-frame clones, with some not included. The data show some 150,000 clones, approximately 72% seen once. Sequenced material: PBMCs. Receptors were obtained from a man aged 40-55 years in good health and CMV-seronegative.

The V gene is TRBV9, the J gene TRBJ2-1; TRBD2 agrees at 10 bases. The CDR3 consists of 16 residues. CDR1 SGDLS and CDR2 YYNGEE come from the germline V gene. V trimming: 4 bases; J trimming: 8 bases; junction bases outside the gene matches: 12. CDR3 sequence reads: CASSRKILAGVDEQFF. As DNA, the CDR3 is TGTGCCAGCAGCCGGAAGATTCTAGCGGGAGTCGATGAGCAGTTCTTC. The entire variable domain, with the rest obtained from reference TRBV9 and TRBJ2-1, is as follows: DSGVTQTPKHLITATGQRVTLRCSPRSGDLSVYWYQQSLDQGLQFLIQYYNGEERAKGNILERFSAQQFPDLHSELNLSSLELGDSALYFCASSRKILAGVDEQFFGPGTRLTVL.

DNA of the CDR3: TGCGCCAGCAGCCTCACGGACAGTTCAAGCTCCTACGAGCAGTACTTC. Its translation: CASSLTDSSSSYEQYF. V gene TRBV4-1 combines with J gene TRBJ2-7; maybe TRBD1 (6 bases). The CDR3 runs to 16 residues. V was clipped by 4 bases and J by 0 bases, with 16 bases between them. From germline, CDR1 is MGHRA and CDR2 YSYEKL.

This CDR3 reads CASSATGGYQPQHF. The CDR3, as DNA: TGTGCCAGCAGCGCTACAGGGGGCTATCAGCCCCAGCATTTT. The chain recombines TRBV9 with TRBJ1-5; 9 nucleotides match TRBD1. The CDR3 extends over 14 amino acids. Trimming took 3 bases from V and 5 from J; bases not matched to a gene: 3. Germline lookup yields CDR1 SGDLS and CDR2 YYNGEE. The complete variable domain, with remaining parts taken from reference TRBV9 and TRBJ1-5, reads DSGVTQTPKHLITATGQRVTLRCSPRSGDLSVYWYQQSLDQGLQFLIQYYNGEERAKGNILERFSAQQFPDLHSELNLSSLELGDSALYFCASSATGGYQPQHFGDGTRLSIL.

The chain employs TRBV10-1 and TRBJ2-5, with 8 bases aligning to TRBD1. J was trimmed by 1 base and V by 6 bases; bases with no gene match: 19. CDR3 size: 19 residues. Germline V lookup: CDR1 WNHNN, CDR2 SYGVQD (reference sequence). CDR3 loop: CASRLTDRDPLVLQETQYF. The CDR3 nucleotides are TGCGCCAGCAGGCTGACGGACAGGGACCCCCTTGTCCTCCAAGAGACCCAGTACTTC.

The V call is TRBV5-6, the J call TRBJ2-2; TRBD2 might be the D (5 bases). V was cut by 7 bases and J by 8 bases, with 15 bases left in between. There are 13 residues in the CDR3. Per germline, CDR1 SGHDT and CDR2 YYEEEE. This CDR3 is CASGLGDSGELFF. CDR3 in DNA: TGTGCCAGCGGCCTCGGGGATTCTGGGGAGCTGTTTTTT. The variable domain in full, with the rest retrieved from reference TRBV5-6 and TRBJ2-2, is DAGVTQSPTHLIKTRGQQVTLRCSPKSGHDTVSWYQQALGQGPQFIFQYYEEEERQRGNFPDRFSGHQFPNYSSELNVNALLLGDSALYLCASGLGDSGELFFGEGSRLTVL.

The V call is TRBV15, the J call TRBJ1-1; D call uncertain. Germline CDR1 reads LNHNV; CDR2 reads YYDKDF (reference sequence). The V end was cut by 0 bases, the J end by 10 bases, with 9 bases between. CDR3 length: 12 amino acids. This CDR3 is CATSRDGRRAFF. CDR3 DNA sequence: TGTGCCACCAGCAGAGATGGGCGTCGAGCTTTCTTT. Combining the CDR3 with reference TRBV15 and TRBJ1-1 gives the whole variable domain DAMVIQNPRYQVTQFGKPVTLSCSQTLNHNVMYWYQQKSSQAPKLLFHYYDKDFNNEADTPDNFQSRRPNTSFCFLDIRSPGLGDTAMYLCATSRDGRRAFFGQGTRLTVV.

The sample holds a few counts of this clone. V gene TRBV29-1 combines with J gene TRBJ2-5; TRBD2 matches at 7 bases. CDR1 is SQVTM and CDR2 is ANQGSEA in the germline V gene. The CDR3 totals 13 residues. Trimming at V came to 4 bases and at J to 2 bases, leaving 4 bases not matched to a gene. The CDR3, as DNA: TGCAGCGTTGTAGGACTAGGGCAAGAGACCCAGTACTTC. It codes for CSVVGLGQETQYF.

The genes are TRBV28 and TRBJ2-7, with TRBD1 matching 8 bases. Trimming cost V 5 bases and J 3 bases; bases outside gene matches: 6. This CDR3 region has 14 residues. Germline V gives CDR1 MDHEN, CDR2 SYDVKM. The CDR3 DNA reads as TGTGCCAGCAGTGACTGGGACAGGAACTACGAGCAGTACTTC. Translated, it gives CASSDWDRNYEQYF.